This TCR beta chain was retrieved from a study of T cells and Merkel cell carcinoma outcomes. Sequenced by immunoSEQ multiplex PCR; TCRdb stores in-frame clones only, minus some. The sample has some 19,000 clones, around 80% seen once. The CDR3 loop spans 12 amino acids. Trimming pared 1 base from V and 2 bases from J, leaving 3 bases between. Germline CDR1 and CDR2: SGHRS and YFSETQ. General study results and limits: Repertoire plus T-cell density reportedly predicted Merkel cell carcinoma outcomes.

Notes on this clone: The antigen remains undetermined.

The J gene is TRBJ1-1, the V gene TRBV5-1; D not resolved. Sequencing used tumor tissue from Merkel cell carcinoma. This TCR came from a human donor with Merkel cell carcinoma. CDR3 nucleotide sequence: TGCGCCAGCAGCTTGCGTAACACTGAAGCTTTCTTT. The encoded protein is CASSLRNTEAFF.